Listed here are 25 T cell receptor beta chains from one sample, sequenced in a study of identical twins. Via MiXCR, TCRdb re-called the 5' RACE reads, giving one row per CDR3 protein. The sample carries just under 650,000 distinct CDR3 sequences, about 7.6% recorded once. The sample also formed part of further work on yellow fever vaccine responses in identical twins.

Sample: PBMCs. The receptors were sampled from a woman under 30 in good health.

Points on this clonotype: The germline gene is not matched at one end of the junction; a read error may be the cause. The chain is built from TRBV7-2 and TRBJ1-4; no clear D. Per germline, CDR1 SGHTA and CDR2 FQGNSA. CDR3 size: 13 residues. The CDR3 region has the DNA TGTGCCAGCACCTTAGGTTGGGGTGAAAAACTGTTTTTT. Its protein product is CASTLGWGEKLFF.

This clonotype was detected a few times. V is TRBV2 and J is TRBJ2-1; 12 positions agree with TRBD2. V was pared by 2 bases and J by 2 bases, with 4 bases of the junction left unmatched. Germline V gene data show CDR1 as SNHLY and CDR2 as FYNNEI. The CDR3 is made up of 17 amino acids. CDR3 sequence: CASSETSGRQAYNEQFF. DNA for the CDR3: TGTGCCAGCAGTGAAACTAGCGGGAGGCAAGCCTACAATGAGCAGTTCTTC.

This clonotype was observed at least ten times. The gene calls are TRBV29-1 and TRBJ2-3; D is possibly TRBD2 (6 bases). The V and J ends lost 6 bases and 2 bases respectively, with 15 bases between them. The germline V gene encodes CDR1 SQVTM and CDR2 ANQGSEA. This CDR3 has 14 residues. In nucleotides, the CDR3 is TGCAGCGTCCACCGGGGGTTGAACACAGATACGCAGTATTTT. This encodes CSVHRGLNTDTQYF.

The V and J genes are TRBV6-5 and TRBJ1-2; D unclear. The V gene lost 11 bases and the J gene lost 1 base, with 8 bases spanning the gap. Germline lookup yields CDR1 MNHEY and CDR2 SVGAGI. This CDR3 has 11 amino acids. The CDR3 sequence: CAAGINYGYTF. In nucleotides, the CDR3 is TGTGCCGCAGGCATTAACTATGGCTACACCTTC.

This clonotype was counted many times. The chain recombines TRBV6-5 with TRBJ1-1; TRBD1 aligns across 11 bases. V shed 2 bases, J shed 2 bases, and the junction held 7 bases outside the gene matches. CDR1 is MNHEY and CDR2 is SVGAGI in the germline V gene. The CDR3 runs 17 residues. The CDR3 sequence: CASSYGRDRGSNTEAFF. The DNA for the CDR3 is TGTGCCAGCAGTTACGGCCGGGACAGGGGGAGTAACACTGAAGCTTTCTTT.

The DNA for the CDR3 is TGTGCCAGCAGTTTGGACACAGGGCCCGCTAGGACCCAGTACTTC. Protein: CASSLDTGPARTQYF. This sequence joins TRBV12-3 or TRBV12-4 and TRBJ2-5, with a weak D call TRBD1 (6 bases). Trimming removed 3 bases from V and 7 bases from J, with 18 bases in between. CDR3 length equals 15 residues.

This clonotype was seen repeatedly, ten times or more. This chain links TRBV5-1 with TRBJ1-1, with no clear D. V lost 2 bases and J 0 bases, leaving 14 bases between the germline ends. Germline V gene lookup returns CDR1 SGHRS and CDR2 YFSETQ. This CDR3 is 16 amino acids long. The CDR3 DNA is TGCGCCAGCAGCTTACCAGGCTCAGAAATGAACACTGAAGCTTTCTTT. This encodes CASSLPGSEMNTEAFF.

The chain links TRBV6-1 to TRBJ1-2; D is unresolved. V lost 6 bases and J lost 8, with 16 bases in between. CDR3 length equals 13 residues. Germline values: CDR1 MNHNS, CDR2 SASEGT. DNA for the CDR3: TGTGCCAGCAGCCGAGGGCAGAGGTGGGGCTACACCTTC. It specifies CASSRGQRWGYTF.

This chain joins TRBV25-1 and TRBJ2-7; tentative D call: TRBD1 (6 bases). Germline values: CDR1 MGHDK, CDR2 SYGVNS. This CDR3 comprises 13 residues. V was pared by 5 bases and J by 6 bases, with 14 bases between. In DNA form, the CDR3 reads TGTGCCAGCAGTCACCCGGGACACGGCGAGCAGTACTTC. Translating it yields CASSHPGHGEQYF.

This clonotype has at least ten counts. This chain links TRBV24-1 with TRBJ2-7; D is undetermined. CDR1 KGHDR and CDR2 SFDVKD come from the germline V gene. The CDR3 sequence is 16 residues long. The V and J ends lost 5 bases and 2 bases respectively, with 18 bases between them. This CDR3 reads CATSAQGRGQAYEQYF. As DNA, the CDR3 is TGTGCCACCAGTGCCCAAGGGCGCGGCCAGGCCTACGAGCAGTACTTC.

The J gene is TRBJ2-1, the V gene TRBV5-1, with D unresolved. This CDR3 contains 12 residues. Trimming removed 4 bases from V and 15 bases from J, with 17 bases in between. The germline CDR1 and CDR2 sequences are SGHRS and YFSETQ. CDR3 sequence (DNA): TGCGCCAGCAGCCTTAATATGGCTTTGCCGTTCTTC. Protein product: CASSLNMALPFF.

The rearrangement joins TRBV3-1 to TRBJ1-1; TRBD1 might be the D (5 bases). Trimming pared 3 bases from V and 11 bases from J, leaving 10 bases between. The CDR3 has 11 amino acids. CDR1 and CDR2 (germline): LGHDT, YNNKEL (reference sequence). The CDR3 sequence: CASSQGVRAFF. The CDR3 region has the DNA TGTGCCAGCAGCCAGGGGGTGAGGGCTTTCTTT. The entire variable domain, with the rest obtained from reference TRBV3-1 and TRBJ1-1, is as follows: DTAVSQTPKYLVTQMGNDKSIKCEQNLGHDTMYWYKQDSKKFLKIMFSYNNKELIINETVPNRFSPKSPDKAHLNLHINSLELGDSAVYFCASSQGVRAFFGQGTRLTVV.

The genes are TRBV6-1 and TRBJ2-7; 9 bases line up with TRBD2. The CDR3 is made up of 16 amino acids. J gave up 7 bases and V 5 bases, and 15 bases lay outside the gene matches. Looked up from germline, CDR1 is MNHNS and CDR2 is SASEGT. Written as DNA, the CDR3 is TGTGCCAGCAGTCCTCGCCAGTGGCGGGAGGGACTGGAGCAGTACTTC. This codes for CASSPRQWREGLEQYF.

In this sample, this clonotype turned up a few times. The rearrangement links TRBV14 to TRBJ1-2; D remains unclear. Germline loops: CDR1 SGHDN, CDR2 FVKESK. The germline V and J ends were trimmed by 1 base and 4 bases, with 10 bases remaining between them. The CDR3 extends over 14 amino acids. The CDR3 nucleotides read TGTGCCAGCAGCCAAGGTCCCGAAGGCTATGGCTACACCTTC. Translated, it gives CASSQGPEGYGYTF.

This clonotype was counted between two and nine times. V is TRBV29-1 and J is TRBJ2-6; D gene uncertain. The CDR3 runs to 13 residues. Trimming stripped 4 bases from V and 0 bases from J, with 4 bases between. Germline lookup yields CDR1 SQVTM and CDR2 ANQGSEA. CDR3 DNA: TGCAGCGTTGTGCCCTCTGGGGCCAACGTCCTGACTTTC. Amino acid sequence: CSVVPSGANVLTF. Full variable domain (remainder filled in from reference TRBV29-1 and TRBJ2-6): SAVISQKPSRDICQRGTSLTIQCQVDSQVTMMFWYRQQPGQSLTLIATANQGSEATYESGFVIDKFPISRPNLTFSTLTVSNMSPEDSSIYLCSVVPSGANVLTFGAGSRLTVL.

V usage is TRBV29-1 and J usage is TRBJ1-1; D uncertain. The CDR3 covers 13 residues. Trimming pared 4 bases from V and 2 bases from J, leaving 11 bases between. From germline, CDR1 is SQVTM and CDR2 ANQGSEA. The CDR3, as DNA: TGCAGCGTTGTTGAGAGCATCAACACTGAAGCTTTCTTT. It is translated as CSVVESINTEAFF.

This clonotype was seen repeatedly, ten times or more. V usage is TRBV29-1 and J usage is TRBJ2-2, with 9 bases aligning to TRBD1. The CDR3 loop spans 12 amino acids. From germline, CDR1 is SQVTM and CDR2 ANQGSEA. CDR3 DNA sequence: TGCATCGGACAGGGGTACACCGGGGAGCTGTTTTTT. Amino acid sequence: CIGQGYTGELFF.

The sample holds many counts of this clonotype. J is TRBJ2-3 and V is TRBV12-3 or TRBV12-4; 8 positions agree with TRBD2. V was clipped by 5 bases and J by 5 bases; unmatched bases: 9. This CDR3 comprises 15 residues. CDR3 protein: CASSRIMGLGDTQYF. CDR3 DNA: TGTGCCAGCAGTCGCATAATGGGACTAGGAGATACGCAGTATTTT.

The chain uses TRBV25-1 and TRBJ1-2; TRBD1 agrees at 8 bases. The ends lost 7 bases at V and 8 bases at J; junction bases unmatched: 6. This CDR3 contains 12 residues. CDR1 is MGHDK, CDR2 SYGVNS, per germline. CDR3 coding DNA: TGTGCCAGCACAGGGGGCCCCCGGGGCTACACCTTC. Translation gives CASTGGPRGYTF.

This clonotype was counted only a few times. The chain uses TRBV20-1 and TRBJ2-5; perhaps TRBD1 as D (7 bases). The CDR3 is made up of 15 amino acids. Trimming cost V 3 bases and J 2 bases, with 16 bases left between them. Germline CDR1 DFQATT, CDR2 SNEGSKA (reference sequence). The DNA of the CDR3 is TGCAGTGCTAGTAGACAGGGCGGGAAGCAAGAGACCCAGTACTTC. Encoded protein: CSASRQGGKQETQYF.

This clonotype was detected many times. V and J are TRBV12-3 or TRBV12-4 and TRBJ1-2; 7 bases match TRBD1. Losses at the gene ends were 5 bases for V and 6 bases for J; bases not matched to a gene: 12. The length of the CDR3 is 15 residues. CDR3 loop: CASSKSGTEGDGYTF. DNA for the CDR3: TGTGCCAGCAGTAAGTCCGGGACAGAAGGTGATGGCTACACCTTC.

In regard to this clonotype: A much larger clone differs by one base, so this may be a read error. J is TRBJ2-1 and V is TRBV12-3 or TRBV12-4; 9 bases are a match to TRBD2. This CDR3 has 17 amino acids. CDR3 nucleotide sequence: TGTACCAGCAGTTTCGAGAGACTAGCGGACTTCTACAATGAGCAGTTCTTC. The encoded protein is CTSSFERLADFYNEQFF.

The chain links TRBV24-1 to TRBJ2-5, with D perhaps TRBD1 (7 bases). Germline V gene data show CDR1 as KGHDR and CDR2 as SFDVKD. The CDR3 covers 16 residues. V lost 4 bases and J lost 2, with 16 bases in between. In DNA, the CDR3 is TGTGCCACCAGTGACGCGGGACAGATGGGGCAAGAGACCCAGTACTTC. It yields the protein CATSDAGQMGQETQYF.

This clonotype was picked up many times. This chain joins TRBV27 and TRBJ1-6; 8 bases map to TRBD1. V lost 4 bases, J lost 4 bases, and 9 bases stayed unmatched. The CDR3 runs 17 residues. CDR1 is MNHEY and CDR2 is SMNVEV in the germline V gene (reference sequence). This CDR3 reads CASSSRPTGVYNSPLHF. CDR3 nucleotide sequence: TGTGCCAGCAGTTCCCGCCCGACAGGGGTTTATAATTCACCCCTCCACTTT.

The J gene is TRBJ2-1, the V gene TRBV14; unclear D gene. Germline-derived CDR1 and CDR2 are SGHDN and FVKESK. Deletions cut 8 bases from V and 0 bases from J, with 14 bases between. This CDR3 region has 15 residues. As DNA, the CDR3 is TGTGCCAGCTCGCTGGGGTTTGGCTCCTACAATGAGCAGTTCTTC. Translating it yields CASSLGFGSYNEQFF.